This TCR beta chain came from a study of cytomegalovirus exposure and HLA in healthy donors. Study-level information: Researchers previously reported finding about 110 million unique TCR beta sequences from 170 million or so T cells.

In the PCR, 60 Vbeta and 13 Jbeta primers were used. Data came from immunoSEQ multiplex PCR; TCRdb stores just in-frame clones and leaves some out. This sample has roughly 43,000 clones, with 60% to 85% found just once. Of note for this clone: Its antigen is as yet unknown.

Germline CDR1 reads SGHAT; CDR2 reads FQNNGV. CDR3 length: 11 amino acids. V lost 4 bases, J lost 8 bases, and 6 bases lay in between. General study findings and limits: In a later analysis, CMV-associated beta chains were mostly HLA-associated, it appeared.

This sequence originates from a man aged 25 to 45 in good health and CMV-seronegative. Sequences were obtained from PBMCs. The chain is built from TRBV11-2 and TRBJ1-3; D not resolved. CDR3 residues: CASSSLDTIYF. In nucleotides, the CDR3 is TGTGCCAGCAGCTCTCTTGACACCATATATTTT. The full variable domain, rest sourced from reference TRBV11-2 and TRBJ1-3, is EAGVAQSPRYKIIEKRQSVAFWCNPISGHATLYWYQQILGQGPKLLIQFQNNGVVDDSQLPKDRFSAERLKGVDSTLKIQPAKLEDSAVYLCASSSLDTIYFGEGSWLTVV.